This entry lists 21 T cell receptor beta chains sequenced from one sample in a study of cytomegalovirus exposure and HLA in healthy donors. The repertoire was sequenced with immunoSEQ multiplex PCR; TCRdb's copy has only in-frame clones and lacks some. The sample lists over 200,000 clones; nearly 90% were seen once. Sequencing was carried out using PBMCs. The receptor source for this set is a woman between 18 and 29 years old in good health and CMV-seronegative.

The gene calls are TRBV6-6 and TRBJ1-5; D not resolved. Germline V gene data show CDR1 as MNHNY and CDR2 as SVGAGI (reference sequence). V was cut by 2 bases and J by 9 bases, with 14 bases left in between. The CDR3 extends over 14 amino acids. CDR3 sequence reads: CASSYEAPQSPQHF. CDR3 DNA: TGTGCCAGCAGTTACGAGGCACCCCAGTCGCCCCAGCATTTT.

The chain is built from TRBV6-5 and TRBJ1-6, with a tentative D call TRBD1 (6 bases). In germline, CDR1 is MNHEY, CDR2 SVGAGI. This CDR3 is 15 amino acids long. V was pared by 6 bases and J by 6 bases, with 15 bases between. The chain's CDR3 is CASSPYGRGNSPLHF. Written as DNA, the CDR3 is TGTGCCAGCAGCCCCTATGGCAGGGGTAATTCACCCCTCCACTTT.

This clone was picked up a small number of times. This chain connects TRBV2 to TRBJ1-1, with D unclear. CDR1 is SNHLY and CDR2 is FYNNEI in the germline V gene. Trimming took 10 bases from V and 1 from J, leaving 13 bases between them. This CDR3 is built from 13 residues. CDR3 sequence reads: CATDGGRNTEAFF. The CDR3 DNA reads TGTGCCACCGATGGAGGCCGGAACACTGAAGCTTTCTTT. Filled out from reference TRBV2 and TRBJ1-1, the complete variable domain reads EPEVTQTPSHQVTQMGQEVILRCVPISNHLYFYWYRQILGQKVEFLVSFYNNEISEKSEIFDDQFSVERPDGSNFTLKIRSTKLEDSAMYFCATDGGRNTEAFFGQGTRLTVV.

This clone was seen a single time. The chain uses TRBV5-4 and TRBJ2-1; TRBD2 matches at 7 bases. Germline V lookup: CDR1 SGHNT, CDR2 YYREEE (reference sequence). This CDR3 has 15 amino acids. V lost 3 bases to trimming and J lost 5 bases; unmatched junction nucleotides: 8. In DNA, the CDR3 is TGTGCCAGCAGCTCCGACCCCGGGACTAACAATGAGCAGTTCTTC. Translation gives CASSSDPGTNNEQFF.

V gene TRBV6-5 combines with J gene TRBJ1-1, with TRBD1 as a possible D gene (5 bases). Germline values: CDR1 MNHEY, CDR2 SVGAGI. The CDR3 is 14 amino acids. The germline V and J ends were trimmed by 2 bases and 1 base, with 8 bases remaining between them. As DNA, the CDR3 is TGTGCCAGCAGTTACCAAACAGGGAACACTGAAGCTTTCTTT. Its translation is CASSYQTGNTEAFF.

The CDR3 region is CASSFRQGEGGTEAFF. The CDR3 nucleotides are TGCGCCAGCAGCTTCCGACAGGGGGAGGGTGGGACTGAAGCTTTCTTT. This sequence joins TRBV4-1 and TRBJ1-1, with 9 bases identical to TRBD1. The germline V gene has CDR1 MGHRA and CDR2 YSYEKL. The CDR3 is 16 residues long. V lost 5 bases and J lost 5; bases outside the gene matches: 12.

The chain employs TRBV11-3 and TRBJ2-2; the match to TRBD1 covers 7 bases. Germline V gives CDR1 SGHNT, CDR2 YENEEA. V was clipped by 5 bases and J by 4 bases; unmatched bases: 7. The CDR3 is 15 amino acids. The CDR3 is CASSVQTGSTGELFF. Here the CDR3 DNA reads TGTGCCAGCAGCGTACAGACAGGGTCCACCGGGGAGCTGTTTTTT. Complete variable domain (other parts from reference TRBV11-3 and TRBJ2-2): EAGVVQSPRYKIIEKKQPVAFWCNPISGHNTLYWYLQNLGQGPELLIRYENEEAVDDSQLPKDRFSAERLKGVDSTLKIQPAELGDSAVYLCASSVQTGSTGELFFGEGSRLTVL.

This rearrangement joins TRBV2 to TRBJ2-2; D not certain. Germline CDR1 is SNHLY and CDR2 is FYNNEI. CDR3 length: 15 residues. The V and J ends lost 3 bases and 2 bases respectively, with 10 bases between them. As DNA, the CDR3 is TGTGCCAGCAGTGAGATACTTTCAAACACCGGGGAGCTGTTTTTT. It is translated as CASSEILSNTGELFF. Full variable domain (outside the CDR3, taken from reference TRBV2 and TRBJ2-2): EPEVTQTPSHQVTQMGQEVILRCVPISNHLYFYWYRQILGQKVEFLVSFYNNEISEKSEIFDDQFSVERPDGSNFTLKIRSTKLEDSAMYFCASSEILSNTGELFFGEGSRLTVL.

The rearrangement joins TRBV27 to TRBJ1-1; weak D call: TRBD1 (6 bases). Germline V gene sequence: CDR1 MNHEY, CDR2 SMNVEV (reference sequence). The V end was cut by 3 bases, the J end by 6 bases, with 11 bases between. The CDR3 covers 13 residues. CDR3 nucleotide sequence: TGTGCCAGCAGTTTTCCAGGGGCCGCTGAAGCTTTCTTT. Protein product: CASSFPGAAEAFF.

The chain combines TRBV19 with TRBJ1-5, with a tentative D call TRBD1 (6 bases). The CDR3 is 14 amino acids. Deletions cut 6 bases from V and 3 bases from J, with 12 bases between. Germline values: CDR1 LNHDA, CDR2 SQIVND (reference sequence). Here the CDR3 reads CASRDSHFNQPQHF. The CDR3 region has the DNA TGTGCCAGTAGGGACAGCCATTTCAATCAGCCCCAGCATTTT. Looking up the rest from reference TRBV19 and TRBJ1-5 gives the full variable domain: DGGITQSPKYLFRKEGQNVTLSCEQNLNHDAMYWYRQDPGQGLRLIYYSQIVNDFQKGDIAEGYSVSREKKESFPLTVTSAQKNPTAFYLCASRDSHFNQPQHFGDGTRLSIL.

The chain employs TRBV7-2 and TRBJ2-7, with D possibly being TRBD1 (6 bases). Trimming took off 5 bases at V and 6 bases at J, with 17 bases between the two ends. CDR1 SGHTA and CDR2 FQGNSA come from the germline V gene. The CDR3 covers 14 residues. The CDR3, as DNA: TGTGCCAGCAGCCGAGCCGGGGACAATAGCGAGCAGTACTTC. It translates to CASSRAGDNSEQYF.

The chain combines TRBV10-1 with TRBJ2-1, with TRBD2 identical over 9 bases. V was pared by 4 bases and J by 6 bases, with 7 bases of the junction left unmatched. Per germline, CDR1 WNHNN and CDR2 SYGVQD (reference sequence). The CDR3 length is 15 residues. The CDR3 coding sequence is TGCGCCAGCAGTGTAAGCGGGGGGTCGTTCAATGAGCAGTTCTTC. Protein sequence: CASSVSGGSFNEQFF.

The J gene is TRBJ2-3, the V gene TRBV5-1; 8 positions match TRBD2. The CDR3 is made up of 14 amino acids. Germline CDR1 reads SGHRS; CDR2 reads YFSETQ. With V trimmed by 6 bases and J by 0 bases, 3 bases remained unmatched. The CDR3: CASTLADSTDTQYF. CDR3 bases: TGCGCCAGCACACTAGCGGACAGCACAGATACGCAGTATTTT.

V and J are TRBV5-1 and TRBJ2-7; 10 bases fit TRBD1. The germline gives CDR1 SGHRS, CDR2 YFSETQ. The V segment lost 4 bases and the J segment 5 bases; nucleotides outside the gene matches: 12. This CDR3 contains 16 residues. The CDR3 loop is CASSGLNRDRGHEQYF. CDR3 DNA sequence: TGCGCCAGCAGCGGACTTAACCGGGACAGGGGCCACGAGCAGTACTTC.

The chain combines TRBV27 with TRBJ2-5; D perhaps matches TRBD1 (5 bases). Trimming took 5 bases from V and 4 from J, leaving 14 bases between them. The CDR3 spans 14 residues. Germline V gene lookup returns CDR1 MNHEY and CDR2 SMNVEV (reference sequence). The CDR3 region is CASSALTGAETQYF. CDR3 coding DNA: TGTGCCAGCAGTGCCCTCACAGGAGCAGAGACCCAGTACTTC.

In DNA, the CDR3 is TGTGCCAGCAGCTTGTTTACATTAGGGGTAGCTAACTATGGCTACACCTTC. Translating gives CASSLFTLGVANYGYTF. The V gene is TRBV5-8, the J gene TRBJ1-2; TRBD1 might be the D (5 bases). The CDR3 spans 17 residues. V lost 1 base to trimming and J lost 0 bases, with 16 bases between them. The germline CDR1 and CDR2 sequences are SGHTS and YDEGEE.

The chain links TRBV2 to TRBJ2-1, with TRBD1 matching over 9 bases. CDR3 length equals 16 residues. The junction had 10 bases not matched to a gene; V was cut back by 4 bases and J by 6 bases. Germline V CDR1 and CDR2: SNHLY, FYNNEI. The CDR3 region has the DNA TGTGCCAGCAGTGTCCCCCGGGACAGGGCGGGCAATGAGCAGTTCTTC. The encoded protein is CASSVPRDRAGNEQFF.

The CDR3 here is CASSLSALYEQYF. CDR3 in DNA: TGTGCCAGCAGTTTATCGGCCCTCTACGAGCAGTACTTC. The chain links TRBV27 to TRBJ2-7; D is ambiguous. Germline CDR1 and CDR2: MNHEY and SMNVEV (reference sequence). The CDR3 sequence is 13 residues long. V shed 0 bases and J shed 3 bases, with 6 bases lying between them.

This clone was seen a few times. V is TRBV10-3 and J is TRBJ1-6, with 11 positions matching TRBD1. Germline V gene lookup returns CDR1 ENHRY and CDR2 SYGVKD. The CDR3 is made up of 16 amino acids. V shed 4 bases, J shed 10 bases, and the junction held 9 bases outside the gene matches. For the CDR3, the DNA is TGTGCCATCAGTGCCACCCCAGGGACAGGGGGGTCACCCCTCCACTTT. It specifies CAISATPGTGGSPLHF.

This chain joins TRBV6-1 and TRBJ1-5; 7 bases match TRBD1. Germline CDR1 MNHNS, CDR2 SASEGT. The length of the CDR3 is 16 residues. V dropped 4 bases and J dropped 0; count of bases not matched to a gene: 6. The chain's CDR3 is CASSGDSNNSNQPQHF. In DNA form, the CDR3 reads TGTGCCAGCAGTGGGGACAGCAACAATAGCAATCAGCCCCAGCATTTT.

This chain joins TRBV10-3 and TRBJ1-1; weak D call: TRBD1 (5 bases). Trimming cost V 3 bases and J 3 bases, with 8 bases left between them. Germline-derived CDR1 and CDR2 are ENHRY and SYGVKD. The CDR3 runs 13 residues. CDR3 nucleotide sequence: TGTGCCATCAGTGATTGGGGGGACACTGAAGCTTTCTTT. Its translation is CAISDWGDTEAFF.